This is a list of T cell receptor beta chains from one sample in a study of T cells in Graves' hyperthyroidism and ophthalmopathy. TCRdb redid the calling of the multiplex PCR reads with MiXCR, one entry per CDR3 protein. This table has 400,000 to 500,000 distinct CDR3 sequences, under 15% appearing once. Sequenced sample: blood. These receptors came from a woman aged 18-35 years with Graves' hyperthyroidism. The CDR3 runs from the conserved cysteine through the conserved F or W. D genes are given only for firm matches. Size tells how often a clone was seen (once, few, many) or the class of an expanded clone, and some rows leave it out.

d_gene: TRBD1; j_gene: TRBJ2-7; v_gene: TRBV18; len: 14; abundance: -; CDR3nt: TGTGCCAGCTCATCGACAGGGGTGGCCTACGAGCAGTACTTC; CDR3aa: CASSSTGVAYEQYF
d_gene: TRBD1; j_gene: TRBJ2-3; v_gene: TRBV28; len: 17; abundance: -; CDR3nt: TGTGCCAGCCCGCCGGGACAGGGGTATAGGGCCACAGATACGCAGTATTTT; CDR3aa: CASPPGQGYRATDTQYF
d_gene: -; j_gene: TRBJ1-2; v_gene: TRBV12-3/TRBV12-4; len: 13; abundance: many; CDR3nt: TGTGCCAGCAGTCCAGACCAGTTCTATGGCTACACCTTC; CDR3aa: CASSPDQFYGYTF
d_gene: -; j_gene: TRBJ2-7; v_gene: TRBV6-2/TRBV6-3; len: 17; abundance: many; CDR3nt: TGTGCCAGCAGTTACGTCCAGCGCGGACGTTTAATCTACGAGCAGTACTTC; CDR3aa: CASSYVQRGRLIYEQYF
d_gene: -; j_gene: TRBJ1-1; v_gene: TRBV5-1; len: 17; abundance: many; CDR3nt: TGCGCCAGCACCCGGGGCCAGGGGAACCCCATGAACACTGAAGCTTTCTTT; CDR3aa: CASTRGQGNPMNTEAFF
d_gene: -; j_gene: TRBJ1-1; v_gene: TRBV29-1; len: 11; abundance: many; CDR3nt: TGCAGCGTTGCGCTGAACACTGAAGCTTTCTTT; CDR3aa: CSVALNTEAFF
d_gene: TRBD2; j_gene: TRBJ2-1; v_gene: TRBV7-2; len: 15; abundance: few; CDR3nt: TGTGCCAGCAGCTTAGGGCTAGCGGGAGGGATTGAGCAGTTCTTC; CDR3aa: CASSLGLAGGIEQFF
d_gene: -; j_gene: TRBJ2-4; v_gene: TRBV4-2; len: 18; abundance: -; CDR3nt: TGTGCCAGCAGCCAAGAACCCCCTTCGGCGGTTTCCAAAAACATTCAGTACTTC; CDR3aa: CASSQEPPSAVSKNIQYF
d_gene: TRBD2; j_gene: TRBJ2-5; v_gene: TRBV6-2/TRBV6-3; len: 14; abundance: many; CDR3nt: TGTGCCAGCAGTAGCTTAGCGGGAGGAGAGACCCAGTACTTC; CDR3aa: CASSSLAGGETQYF
d_gene: TRBD2; j_gene: TRBJ2-1; v_gene: TRBV7-9; len: 13; abundance: many; CDR3nt: TGTGCCAGCAGCCCAGGACTAGTAGGCGAGCAGTTCTTC; CDR3aa: CASSPGLVGEQFF
d_gene: -; j_gene: TRBJ1-1; v_gene: TRBV9; len: 13; abundance: -; CDR3nt: TGTGCCAGCAGCGCCATGCGTAGGGCGGAAGCTTTCTTT; CDR3aa: CASSAMRRAEAFF
d_gene: -; j_gene: TRBJ2-1; v_gene: TRBV7-3; len: 14; abundance: many; CDR3nt: TGTGCCAGCAGCTTCCACTCATCGAGTAATGAGCAGTTCTTC; CDR3aa: CASSFHSSSNEQFF
d_gene: TRBD2; j_gene: TRBJ2-2; v_gene: TRBV2; len: 18; abundance: many; CDR3nt: TGTGCCAGCAGTTTTCCGGGACTAGCGGACTCGAACACCGGGGAGCTGTTTTTT; CDR3aa: CASSFPGLADSNTGELFF
d_gene: -; j_gene: TRBJ2-7; v_gene: TRBV5-1; len: 14; abundance: many; CDR3nt: TGCGCCAGCAGCTTCTCCGGCGGCGCCTACGAGCAGTACTTC; CDR3aa: CASSFSGGAYEQYF
d_gene: TRBD2; j_gene: TRBJ2-1; v_gene: TRBV6-1; len: 16; abundance: -; CDR3nt: TGTGCCAGCAATGGACTAGCGGGAGGTTCATACAATGAGCAGTTCTTC; CDR3aa: CASNGLAGGSYNEQFF
d_gene: TRBD2; j_gene: TRBJ2-3; v_gene: TRBV4-1; len: 20; abundance: few; CDR3nt: TGCGCCAGCAGCCAAGATACGGGAGTGGGAGGGCGCCGGAGCACAGATACGCAGTATTTT; CDR3aa: CASSQDTGVGGRRSTDTQYF
d_gene: -; j_gene: TRBJ2-1; v_gene: TRBV5-1; len: 15; abundance: -; CDR3nt: TGCGCCAGCAGCTTGAGTCTATCATCCTACAATGAGCAGTTCTTC; CDR3aa: CASSLSLSSYNEQFF
d_gene: -; j_gene: TRBJ1-1; v_gene: TRBV11-2; len: 13; abundance: many; CDR3nt: TGTGCCAGCAGCTTAGATTTAGGCACTGAAGCTTTCTTT; CDR3aa: CASSLDLGTEAFF
d_gene: TRBD2; j_gene: TRBJ2-1; v_gene: TRBV7-3; len: 16; abundance: -; CDR3nt: TGTGCCAGCAGCCCTCCTTCGGGACTAGCCGACAATGAGCAGTTCTTC; CDR3aa: CASSPPSGLADNEQFF
d_gene: -; j_gene: TRBJ2-4; v_gene: TRBV20-1; len: 14; abundance: few; CDR3nt: TGCAGTGCTAGAGATCGGGCAGGCAAAAACATTCAGTACTTC; CDR3aa: CSARDRAGKNIQYF
d_gene: -; j_gene: TRBJ1-1; v_gene: TRBV12-3/TRBV12-4; len: 17; abundance: many; CDR3nt: TGTGCCAGCAGTGTATATGGGCAGGGGAGAGTGAACACTGAAGCTTTCTTT; CDR3aa: CASSVYGQGRVNTEAFF
d_gene: -; j_gene: TRBJ2-7; v_gene: TRBV7-8; len: 16; abundance: -; CDR3nt: TGTGCCAGCAGCCTAGTCCGGGACGGCAGCTCCTACGAGCAGTACTTC; CDR3aa: CASSLVRDGSSYEQYF
d_gene: -; j_gene: TRBJ2-7; v_gene: TRBV5-6; len: 13; abundance: few; CDR3nt: TGTGCCAGCAGCTTTGGTTCTCCCTACGAGCAGTACTTC; CDR3aa: CASSFGSPYEQYF
d_gene: -; j_gene: TRBJ1-3; v_gene: TRBV9; len: 15; abundance: few; CDR3nt: TGTGCCAGCAGCCTCGGGGTGCTCTCTGGAAACACCATATATTTT; CDR3aa: CASSLGVLSGNTIYF
d_gene: TRBD1; j_gene: TRBJ1-5; v_gene: TRBV19; len: 18; abundance: many; CDR3nt: TGTGCCAGTAGTATTAGTCCCCTGAACAGGGGGCGCAATCAGCCCCAGCATTTT; CDR3aa: CASSISPLNRGRNQPQHF
d_gene: -; j_gene: TRBJ1-5; v_gene: TRBV30; len: 17; abundance: many; CDR3nt: TGTGCCTGGAGGCAGGGCGGTGGGAAAGGGGCCAATCAGCCCCAGCATTTT; CDR3aa: CAWRQGGGKGANQPQHF
d_gene: -; j_gene: TRBJ1-4; v_gene: TRBV9; len: 12; abundance: many; CDR3nt: TGTGCCAGCAGCGCCAGCGGCGGAAAACTGTTTTTT; CDR3aa: CASSASGGKLFF
d_gene: TRBD2; j_gene: TRBJ2-1; v_gene: TRBV12-3/TRBV12-4; len: 16; abundance: many; CDR3nt: TGTGCCAGCAGTACCGTAGCGGGAGGGGCCTACAATGAGCAGTTCTTC; CDR3aa: CASSTVAGGAYNEQFF
d_gene: -; j_gene: TRBJ1-2; v_gene: TRBV27; len: 15; abundance: many; CDR3nt: TGTGCCAGCAGTCCCGAGGGCAGGGCCTCTATGGGCTACACCTTC; CDR3aa: CASSPEGRASMGYTF
d_gene: TRBD1; j_gene: TRBJ1-2; v_gene: TRBV6-1; len: 13; abundance: few; CDR3nt: TGTGCCAGCAGTGGGGACAGGGTTTCTGGCTACACCTTC; CDR3aa: CASSGDRVSGYTF
d_gene: -; j_gene: TRBJ1-3; v_gene: TRBV12-3/TRBV12-4; len: 20; abundance: few; CDR3nt: TGTGCCAGCAGTTCTTTATTAGGTTTGTGGTACAATCTTCGTGGAAACACCACATATTTT; CDR3aa: CASSSLLGLWYNLRGNTTYF
d_gene: -; j_gene: TRBJ2-5; v_gene: TRBV20-1; len: 13; abundance: -; CDR3nt: TGCAGTGCTACTAGGGGCTCACAAGAGACCCAGTACTTC; CDR3aa: CSATRGSQETQYF
d_gene: -; j_gene: TRBJ2-3; v_gene: TRBV20-1; len: 15; abundance: many; CDR3nt: TGCAGTGCTGACGGTTTGCAGCAGGGGACAGATACGCAGTATTTT; CDR3aa: CSADGLQQGTDTQYF
d_gene: -; j_gene: TRBJ2-7; v_gene: TRBV6-1; len: 14; abundance: many; CDR3nt: TGTGCCAGCAGTGTGGCAGGGTTCAACTACGAGCAGTACTTC; CDR3aa: CASSVAGFNYEQYF
d_gene: TRBD2; j_gene: TRBJ2-7; v_gene: TRBV3-1; len: 16; abundance: many; CDR3nt: TGTGCCAGCAGCCAGAACCCCCCCGGGACTAGCTACGAGCAGTACTTC; CDR3aa: CASSQNPPGTSYEQYF